This T cell receptor beta chain was found in a study of T cell responses to AZD1222 COVID-19 vaccine. Study-level findings and limits: The donors showed a predominance of white British ancestry and of females, with possible underestimation of clonal diversity. The study found Spike-specific TCR breadth and depth rose after two AZD1222 doses.

The germline gives CDR1 SGHAT, CDR2 FQNNGV. CDR3 length equals 13 residues. Trimming took 3 bases from V and 1 from J, leaving 6 bases between them. Assay used: immunoSEQ multiplex PCR; TCRdb lists only in-frame clones, some missing. The sample has 55,000 to 65,000 clones, over 75% seen once. A word on this clone: No antigen is known for it.

The clonotype comes from an adult in good health. Sequenced here: peripheral blood, sampled on day 0 of AZD1222 vaccination. The V gene is TRBV11-2, the J gene TRBJ1-1; no clear D gene. The CDR3 spells CASSLRSNTEAFF. CDR3 bases: TGTGCCAGCAGCTTGCGGTCGAACACTGAAGCTTTCTTT.